Sequencing of this TCR beta chain was carried out in a study of cytomegalovirus exposure and HLA in healthy donors. General study findings and limits: The study listed roughly 160 cytomegalovirus-associated TCR beta chains. Reports described diagnosis of cytomegalovirus status by the classifier as highly specific and sensitive. In vitro experiments confirmed that three CMV-associated chains were specific for CMV antigens.

Trimming at V came to 1 base and at J to 8 bases, leaving 7 bases not matched to a gene. The CDR3 consists of 14 residues. The V gene's germline CDR1 is SGHDN and CDR2 FVKESK. Measured with immunoSEQ multiplex PCR; TCRdb has only the in-frame clones, and not every one. The sample has more than 100,000 clones; around 89% are singletons. Only one count was recorded for this clone. Antigen: not known. The receptor was derived from a young woman in good health and CMV-seropositive. V and J are TRBV14 and TRBJ1-2; TRBD1 agrees at 7 bases. The sample taken for sequencing was PBMCs. The CDR3 nucleotides are TGTGCCAGCAGCCAAGTAAAGGGGGCGCAAGGCTACACCTTC. Translation gives CASSQVKGAQGYTF.